This T cell receptor beta chain originates from a study of blood T cell repertoires in COVID-19. Overall study context: The United States, Italy and Spain supplied acute and convalescent COVID-19 samples. T cells, B-cell-depleted T cells, or PBMCs provided the cDNA or gDNA that served as material.

Seattle participants joined during active infection and were tracked over time. Original processing notes: Quantification of nucleated cells was approximated via reference gene primer amplification. The repertoire was sequenced with immunoSEQ multiplex PCR; TCRdb's copy has only in-frame clones and lacks some. From that table come the V and J calls and clone size; the DNA was used to work out D and trimming. Here the sample spans 65,000 to 70,000 clones, approximately 86% being singletons. There are 14 residues in the CDR3. Between the trimmed V and J ends, which lost 6 bases and 6 bases, there was a span of 18 bases. The germline CDR1 and CDR2 sequences are ENHRY and SYGVKD.

The TCR was taken from a man aged 40-49 years with COVID-19, enrolled during active disease. The rearrangement uses TRBV10-3 and TRBJ2-7, with D possibly being TRBD2 (5 bases). Sequenced: peripheral blood. The DNA for the CDR3 is TGTGCCATCAGCGCCGGACCAACCGAGGGCGAGCAGTACTTC. Translating it yields CAISAGPTEGEQYF.